These T cell receptor beta chains were read from a single sample in a study of blood T cell repertoires in COVID-19. Method: immunoSEQ multiplex PCR; TCRdb's copy keeps in-frame clones and lacks some. The sample comprises 250,000 to 350,000 clones, roughly 90% of which are singletons, and less than 3% rests with the top ten. Input material: PBMCs or T cells enriched from blood (not recorded which). The source is a woman in her forties or fifties who had been exposed to COVID-19. The CDR3 runs from the conserved cysteine through the conserved F or W. Fields, in order: V gene, clone size, J gene, D gene, CDR3 protein, CDR3 DNA. D genes are given only for firm matches. Clone size is not always given. Where it is, it says once, few, many or a class for expanded clones.

>TRBV27|NA|TRBJ2-7|NA
CASSSSGHYEQYF
TGTGCCAGCAGTTCCTCCGGACACTACGAGCAGTACTTC
>TRBV4-1|NA|TRBJ1-2|TRBD1
CASSQDRGGGYGYTF
TGCGCCAGCAGCCAGGACAGGGGTGGGGGCTATGGCTACACCTTC
>TRBV3-1/TRBV3-2|NA|TRBJ2-2|TRBD2
CASSPLAGAYTGELFF
TGTGCCAGCAGCCCACTAGCGGGGGCCTACACCGGGGAGCTGTTTTTT
>TRBV4-1|NA|TRBJ2-3|TRBD2
CASSHPKPGGPPDTQYF
TGCGCCAGCAGCCACCCTAAACCGGGGGGGCCTCCAGATACGCAGTATTTT
>TRBV4-1|NA|TRBJ2-1|NA
CASSQLTVLSYNEQFF
TGCGCCAGCAGCCAGCTGACAGTTCTATCCTACAATGAGCAGTTCTTC
>TRBV28|NA|TRBJ1-5|TRBD1
CASRPTGTGGVLRQPQHF
TGTGCCAGCAGACCAACCGGGACAGGGGGCGTCCTCAGGCAGCCCCAGCATTTT
>TRBV3-1/TRBV3-2|NA|TRBJ2-2|NA
CASSSTPRAGQNTGELFF
TGTGCCAGCAGCTCCACTCCACGGGCAGGGCAGAACACCGGGGAGCTGTTTTTT
>TRBV5-1|NA|TRBJ2-3|TRBD1
CASRHTGVVETRHTDTQYF
TGCGCCAGCAGACATACAGGGGTCGTAGAGACGCGGCACACAGATACGCAGTATTTT
>TRBV9|once|TRBJ2-3|TRBD2
CASSTPEAGGQGDTQYF
TGTGCCAGCAGCACGCCGGAAGCGGGGGGGCAGGGAGATACGCAGTATTTT
>TRBV6-4|NA|TRBJ2-3|TRBD2
CASSHAGTSRADTQYF
TGTGCCAGCAGCCACGCCGGGACTAGCCGGGCAGATACGCAGTATTTT
>TRBV28|NA|TRBJ1-1|TRBD1
CASSSDRAGNTEAFF
TGTGCCAGCAGTTCGGACAGGGCCGGGAACACTGAAGCTTTCTTT
>TRBV3-1/TRBV3-2|NA|TRBJ1-2|NA
CASSLRGTSGYTF
TGTGCCAGCAGCCTTCGAGGGACTTCTGGCTACACCTTC
>TRBV3-1/TRBV3-2|NA|TRBJ2-3|TRBD2
CASSPLRAGGRNTQYF
TGTGCCAGCAGCCCCCTTAGAGCGGGGGGGCGAAATACGCAGTATTTT
>TRBV4-2|few|TRBJ2-3|NA
CASSPPGADTQYF
TGTGCCAGCAGCCCCCCAGGGGCAGATACGCAGTATTTT
>TRBV15|few|TRBJ2-1|NA
CATSRDRDKYNEQFF
TGTGCCACCAGCAGAGATAGGGACAAGTACAATGAGCAGTTCTTC
>TRBV2|NA|TRBJ1-2|NA
CASSGDSGRPYGYTF
TGTGCCAGCAGTGGAGACAGCGGGAGGCCTTATGGCTACACCTTC
>TRBV30|NA|TRBJ2-7|TRBD2
CAWSVSRLAPYEQYF
TGTGCCTGGAGTGTATCTAGACTAGCCCCCTACGAGCAGTACTTC
>TRBV10-3|NA|TRBJ1-1|NA
CAALTEAGTEAFF
TGTGCCGCCCTGACAGAGGCAGGGACTGAAGCTTTCTTT
>TRBV3-1/TRBV3-2|NA|TRBJ2-2|NA
CASSQSTGGELFF
TGTGCCAGCAGCCAATCGACGGGCGGGGAGCTGTTTTTT
>TRBV4-2|NA|TRBJ1-1|NA
CASSQFQGPEAFF
TGTGCCAGCAGCCAATTCCAGGGGCCTGAAGCTTTCTTT
>TRBV7-9|NA|TRBJ2-7|TRBD1
CASSRRGTGGIEQYF
TGTGCCAGCAGCCGTAGAGGGACAGGGGGCATCGAGCAGTACTTC
>TRBV19|NA|TRBJ1-1|TRBD1
CASSIPETGSKNTEAFF
TGTGCCAGTAGTATACCAGAGACAGGGTCGAAAAACACTGAAGCTTTCTTT
>TRBV29-1|NA|TRBJ1-3|NA
CSVQKRGNTIYF
TGCAGCGTACAGAAAAGAGGAAACACCATATATTTT
>TRBV7-2|NA|TRBJ1-1|NA
CASSLTTGLNTEAFF
TGTGCCAGCAGCTTAACGACAGGATTGAACACTGAAGCTTTCTTT
>TRBV10-3|NA|TRBJ2-6|TRBD1
CAIRPGQGDSGANVLTF
TGTGCCATCAGGCCGGGACAGGGAGACTCTGGGGCCAACGTCCTGACTTTC
>TRBV7-9|once|TRBJ2-7|TRBD2
CASSDLAGASYEQYF
TGTGCCAGCAGCGACCTAGCGGGGGCCTCCTACGAGCAGTACTTC